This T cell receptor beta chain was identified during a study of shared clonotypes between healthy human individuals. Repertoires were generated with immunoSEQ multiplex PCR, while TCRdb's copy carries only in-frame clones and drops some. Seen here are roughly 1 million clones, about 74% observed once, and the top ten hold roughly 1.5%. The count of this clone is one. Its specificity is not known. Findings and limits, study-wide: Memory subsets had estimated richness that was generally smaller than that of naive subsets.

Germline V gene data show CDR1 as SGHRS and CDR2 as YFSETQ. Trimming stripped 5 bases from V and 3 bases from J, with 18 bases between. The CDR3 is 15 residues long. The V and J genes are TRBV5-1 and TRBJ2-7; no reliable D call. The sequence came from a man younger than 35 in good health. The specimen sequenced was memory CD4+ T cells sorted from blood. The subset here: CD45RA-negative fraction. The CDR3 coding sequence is TGCGCCAGCAGTTTTGGGTTTTCGCCCGACTACGAGCAGTACTTC. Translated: CASSFGFSPDYEQYF. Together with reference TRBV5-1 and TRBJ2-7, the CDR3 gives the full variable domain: KAGVTQTPRYLIKTRGQQVTLSCSPISGHRSVSWYQQTPGQGLQFLFEYFSETQRNKGNFPGRFSGRQFSNSRSEMNVSTLELGDSALYLCASSFGFSPDYEQYFGPGTRLTVT.